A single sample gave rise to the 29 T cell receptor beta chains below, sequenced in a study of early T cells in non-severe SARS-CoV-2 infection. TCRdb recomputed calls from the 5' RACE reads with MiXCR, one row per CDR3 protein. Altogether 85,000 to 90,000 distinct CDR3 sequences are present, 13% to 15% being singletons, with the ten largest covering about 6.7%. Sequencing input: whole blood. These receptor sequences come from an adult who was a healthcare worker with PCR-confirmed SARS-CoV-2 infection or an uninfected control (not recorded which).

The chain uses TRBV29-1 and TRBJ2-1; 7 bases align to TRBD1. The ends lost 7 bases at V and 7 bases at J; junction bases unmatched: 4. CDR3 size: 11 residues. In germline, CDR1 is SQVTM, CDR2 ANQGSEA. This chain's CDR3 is CSGNRGNEQFF. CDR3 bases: TGCAGCGGAAACAGGGGAAATGAGCAGTTCTTC.

The chain's CDR3 is CASSQGQPLQPQHF. Written as DNA, the CDR3 is TGCGCCAGCAGCCAAGGACAGCCTCTTCAGCCCCAGCATTTT. The genes are TRBV4-1 and TRBJ1-5; tentatively, D is TRBD1 (5 bases). The germline V and J ends were trimmed by 1 base and 6 bases, with 10 bases remaining between them. The CDR3 runs 14 residues. Germline assignment: CDR1 MGHRA and CDR2 YSYEKL.

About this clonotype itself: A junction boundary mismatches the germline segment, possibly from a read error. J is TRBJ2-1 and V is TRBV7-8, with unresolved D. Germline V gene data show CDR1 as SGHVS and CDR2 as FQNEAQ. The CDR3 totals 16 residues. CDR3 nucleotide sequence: TGTGCCACCAGCCCAGTTGCAGGTGCCTTACAGAGGGAGCAGTTCTTC. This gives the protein CATSPVAGALQREQFF.

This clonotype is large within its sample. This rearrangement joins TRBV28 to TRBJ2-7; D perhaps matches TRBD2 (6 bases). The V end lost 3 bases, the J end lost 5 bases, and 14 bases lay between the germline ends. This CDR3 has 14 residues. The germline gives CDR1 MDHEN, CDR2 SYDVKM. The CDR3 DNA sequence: TGTGCCAGCAGTTTGGAGGGAAGGGACGACGAGCAGTACTTC. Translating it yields CASSLEGRDDEQYF.

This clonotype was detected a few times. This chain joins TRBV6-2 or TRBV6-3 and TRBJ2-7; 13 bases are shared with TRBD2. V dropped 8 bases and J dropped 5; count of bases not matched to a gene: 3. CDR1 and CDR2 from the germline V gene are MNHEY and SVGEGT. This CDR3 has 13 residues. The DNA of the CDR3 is TGTGCCAGCGGACTAGCGGGAGTGAACGAGCAGTACTTC. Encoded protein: CASGLAGVNEQYF.

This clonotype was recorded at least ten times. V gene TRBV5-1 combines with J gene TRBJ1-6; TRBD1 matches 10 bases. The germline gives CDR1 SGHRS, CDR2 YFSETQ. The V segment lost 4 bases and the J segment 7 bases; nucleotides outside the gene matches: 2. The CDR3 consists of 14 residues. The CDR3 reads CASSPGQGNSPLHF. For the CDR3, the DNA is TGCGCCAGCAGCCCGGGACAGGGGAATTCACCCCTCCACTTT.

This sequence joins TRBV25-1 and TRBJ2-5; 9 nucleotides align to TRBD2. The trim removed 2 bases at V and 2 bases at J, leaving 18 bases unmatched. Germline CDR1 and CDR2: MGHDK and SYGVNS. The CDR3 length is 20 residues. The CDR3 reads CASSEKWLAGKYGSQETQYF. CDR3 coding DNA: TGTGCCAGCAGTGAAAAATGGCTAGCGGGAAAGTATGGGTCTCAAGAGACCCAGTACTTC.

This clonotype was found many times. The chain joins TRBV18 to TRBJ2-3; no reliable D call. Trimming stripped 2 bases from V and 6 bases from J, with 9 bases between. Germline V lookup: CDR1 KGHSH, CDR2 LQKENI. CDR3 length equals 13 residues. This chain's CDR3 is CASSPAVGDTQYF. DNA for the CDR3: TGTGCCAGCTCACCAGCTGTGGGGGATACGCAGTATTTT.

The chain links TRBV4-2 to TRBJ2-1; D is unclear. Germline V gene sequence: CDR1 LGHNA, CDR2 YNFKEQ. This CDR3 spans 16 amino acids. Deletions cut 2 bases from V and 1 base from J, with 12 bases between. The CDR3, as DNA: TGTGCCAGCAGCCAAATCCTAGTTGGTTCCTACAATGAGCAGTTCTTC. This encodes CASSQILVGSYNEQFF.

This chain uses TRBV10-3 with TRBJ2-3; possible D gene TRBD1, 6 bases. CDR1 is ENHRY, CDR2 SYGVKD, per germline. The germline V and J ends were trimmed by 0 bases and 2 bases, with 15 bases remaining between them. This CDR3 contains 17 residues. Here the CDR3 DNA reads TGTGCCATCAGTGAGTCTCTCTCCTCAGGGGCCACAGATACGCAGTATTTT. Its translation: CAISESLSSGATDTQYF.

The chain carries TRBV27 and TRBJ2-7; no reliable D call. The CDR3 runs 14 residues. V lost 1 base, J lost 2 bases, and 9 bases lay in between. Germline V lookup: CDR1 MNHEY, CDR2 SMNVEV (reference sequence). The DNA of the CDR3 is TGTGCCAGCAGTTTATTCCCAGGCCCCTACGAGCAGTACTTC. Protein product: CASSLFPGPYEQYF.

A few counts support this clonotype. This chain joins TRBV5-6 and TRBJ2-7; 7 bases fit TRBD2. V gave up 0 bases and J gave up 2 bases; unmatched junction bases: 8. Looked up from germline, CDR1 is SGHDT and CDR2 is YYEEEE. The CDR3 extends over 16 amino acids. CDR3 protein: CASSLAGRERPYEQYF. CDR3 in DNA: TGTGCCAGCAGCTTGGCCGGGCGGGAGAGGCCCTACGAGCAGTACTTC.

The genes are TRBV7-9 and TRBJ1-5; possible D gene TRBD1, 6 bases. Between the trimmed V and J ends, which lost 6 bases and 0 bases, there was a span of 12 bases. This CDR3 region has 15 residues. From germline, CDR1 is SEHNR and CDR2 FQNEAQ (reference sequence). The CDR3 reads CASSYTGNSNQPQHF. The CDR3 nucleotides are TGTGCCAGCAGTTATACAGGGAATAGCAATCAGCCCCAGCATTTT.

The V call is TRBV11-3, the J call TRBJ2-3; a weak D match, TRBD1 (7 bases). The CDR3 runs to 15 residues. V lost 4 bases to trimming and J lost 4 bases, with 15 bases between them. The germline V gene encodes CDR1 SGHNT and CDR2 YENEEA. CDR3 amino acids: CASSSGRGASDTQYF. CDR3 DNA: TGTGCCAGCAGCTCGGGCAGGGGGGCGTCAGATACGCAGTATTTT.

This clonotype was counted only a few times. The DNA for the CDR3 is TGCGCCAGCAGTGCCGACCGTACGACTGAAGCTTTCTTT. Protein sequence: CASSADRTTEAFF. The chain has TRBV10-1 and TRBJ1-1; D call uncertain. V was shortened by 4 bases and J by 5 bases, with 11 bases between the two germline ends. This CDR3 has 13 amino acids. Per germline, CDR1 WNHNN and CDR2 SYGVQD (reference sequence).

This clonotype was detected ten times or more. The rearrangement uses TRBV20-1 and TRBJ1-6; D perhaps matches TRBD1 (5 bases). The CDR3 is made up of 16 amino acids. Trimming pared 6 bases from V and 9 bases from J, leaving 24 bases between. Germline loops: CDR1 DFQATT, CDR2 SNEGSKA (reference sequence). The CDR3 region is CSANGEGREGISPLHF. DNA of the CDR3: TGCAGTGCAAACGGAGAGGGCAGGGAGGGTATTTCACCCCTCCACTTT.

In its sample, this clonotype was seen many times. Here the CDR3 DNA reads TGTGCCAGTCGAAACAGGGGAGAAGAGACCCAGTACTTC. Amino acid sequence: CASRNRGEETQYF. V and J are TRBV19 and TRBJ2-5; 7 bases match TRBD1. Trimming at V came to 8 bases and at J to 3 bases, leaving 6 bases not matched to a gene. The CDR3 has 13 amino acids. CDR1 and CDR2 from the germline V gene are LNHDA and SQIVND (reference sequence).

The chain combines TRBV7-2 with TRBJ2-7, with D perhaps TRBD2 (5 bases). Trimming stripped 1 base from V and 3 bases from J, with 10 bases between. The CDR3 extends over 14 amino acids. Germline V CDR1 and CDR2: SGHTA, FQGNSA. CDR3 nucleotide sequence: TGTGCCAGCAGCTTAGGGAAAGGGAGCTACGAGCAGTACTTC. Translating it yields CASSLGKGSYEQYF.

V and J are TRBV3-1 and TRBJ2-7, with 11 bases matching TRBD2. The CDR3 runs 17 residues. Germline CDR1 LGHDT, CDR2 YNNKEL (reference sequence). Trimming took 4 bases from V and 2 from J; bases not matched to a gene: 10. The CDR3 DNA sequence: TGTGCCAGCAGCCGAGATTTACTAGCGGGAGACCCCTACGAGCAGTACTTC. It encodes CASSRDLLAGDPYEQYF.

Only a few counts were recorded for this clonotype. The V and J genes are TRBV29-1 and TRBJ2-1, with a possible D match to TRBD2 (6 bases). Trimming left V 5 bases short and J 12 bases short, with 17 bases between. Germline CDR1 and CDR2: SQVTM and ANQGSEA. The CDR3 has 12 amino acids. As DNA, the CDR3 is TGCAGCGTTCGGGGGACCTCCGGGGGGCAGTTCTTC. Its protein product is CSVRGTSGGQFF.

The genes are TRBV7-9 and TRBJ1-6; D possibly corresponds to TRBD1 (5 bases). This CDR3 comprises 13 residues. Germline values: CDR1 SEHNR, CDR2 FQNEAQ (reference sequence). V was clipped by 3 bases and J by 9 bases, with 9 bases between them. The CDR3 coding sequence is TGTGCCAGCAGCTTGGCGGGGGTTTCACCCCTCCACTTT. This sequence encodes CASSLAGVSPLHF.

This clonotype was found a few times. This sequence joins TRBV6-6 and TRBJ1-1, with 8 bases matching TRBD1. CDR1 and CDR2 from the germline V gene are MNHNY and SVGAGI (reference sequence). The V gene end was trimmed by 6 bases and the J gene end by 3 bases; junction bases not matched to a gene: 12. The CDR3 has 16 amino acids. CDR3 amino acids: CASRQGASLVYTEAFF. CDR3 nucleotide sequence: TGTGCCAGCAGGCAGGGGGCTAGCTTGGTGTACACTGAAGCTTTCTTT.

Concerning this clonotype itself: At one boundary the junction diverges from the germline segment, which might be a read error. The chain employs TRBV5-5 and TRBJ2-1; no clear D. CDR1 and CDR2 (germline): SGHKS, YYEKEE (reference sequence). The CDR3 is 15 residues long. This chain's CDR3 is CAGSLVFRGNNEQFF. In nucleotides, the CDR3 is TGTGCCGGCAGCTTGGTCTTCCGCGGCAACAATGAGCAGTTCTTC.

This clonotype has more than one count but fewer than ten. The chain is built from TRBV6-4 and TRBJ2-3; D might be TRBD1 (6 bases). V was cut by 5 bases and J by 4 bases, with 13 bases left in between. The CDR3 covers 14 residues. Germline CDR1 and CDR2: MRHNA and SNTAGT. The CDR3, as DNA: TGTGCCAGCAGTCTCGACAGGTTCTCAGATACGCAGTATTTT. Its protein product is CASSLDRFSDTQYF.

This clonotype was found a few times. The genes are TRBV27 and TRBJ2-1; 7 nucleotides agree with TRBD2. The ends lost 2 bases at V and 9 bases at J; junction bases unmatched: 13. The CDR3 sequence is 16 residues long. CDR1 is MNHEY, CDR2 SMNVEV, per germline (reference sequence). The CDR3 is CASSLNSAGVWSEQFF. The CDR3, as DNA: TGTGCCAGCAGTTTAAATAGCGCGGGGGTTTGGAGTGAGCAGTTCTTC.

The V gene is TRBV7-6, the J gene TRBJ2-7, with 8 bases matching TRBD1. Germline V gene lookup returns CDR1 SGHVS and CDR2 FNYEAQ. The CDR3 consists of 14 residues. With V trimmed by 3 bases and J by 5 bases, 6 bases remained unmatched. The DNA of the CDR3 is TGTGCCAGCAGCTTGGACAGGGTAGGAAACGAGCAGTACTTC. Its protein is CASSLDRVGNEQYF.

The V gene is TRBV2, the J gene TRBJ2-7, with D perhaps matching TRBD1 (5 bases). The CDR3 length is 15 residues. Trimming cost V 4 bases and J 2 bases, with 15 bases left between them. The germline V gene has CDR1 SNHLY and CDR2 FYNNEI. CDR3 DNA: TGTGCCAGCAGTGCCTCCCTTGTAGGGGCCTACGAGCAGTACTTC. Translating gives CASSASLVGAYEQYF.

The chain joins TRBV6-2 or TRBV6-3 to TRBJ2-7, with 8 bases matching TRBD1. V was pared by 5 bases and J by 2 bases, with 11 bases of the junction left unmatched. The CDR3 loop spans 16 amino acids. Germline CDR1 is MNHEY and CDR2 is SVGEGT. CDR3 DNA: TGTGCCAGCAGTCAAAGACCGGGACAGGACCCCTACGAGCAGTACTTC. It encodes CASSQRPGQDPYEQYF.

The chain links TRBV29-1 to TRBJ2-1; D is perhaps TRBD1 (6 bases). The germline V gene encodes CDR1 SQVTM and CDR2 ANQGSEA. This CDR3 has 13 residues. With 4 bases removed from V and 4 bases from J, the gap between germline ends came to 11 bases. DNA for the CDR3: TGCAGCGTTGCAGGACAGAATTACAATGAGCAGTTCTTC. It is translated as CSVAGQNYNEQFF.